A selection of T cell receptor beta chains follows, all from one sample in a study of early T cells in non-severe SARS-CoV-2 infection. TCRdb ran MiXCR on the 5' RACE reads and lists one entry per CDR3 protein. The data hold tens of thousands of distinct CDR3 sequences, with about an eighth observed a single time. The specimen was whole blood, collected at baseline. These receptors were obtained from an adult who was a healthcare worker with PCR-confirmed SARS-CoV-2 infection or an uninfected control (not recorded which). CDR3s include the opening cysteine and the closing phenylalanine or tryptophan. A D gene is named only where the DNA matches it firmly. A row's size may be missing; if present it is once, few, many or a size class.

D gene,V gene,J gene,clone size,CDR3 protein,CDR3 DNA
TRBD2,TRBV6-1,TRBJ2-1,-,CASRRTSGTYYNEQFF,TGTGCCAGCAGAAGGACTAGCGGAACCTACTACAATGAGCAGTTCTTC
-,TRBV29-1,TRBJ2-7,-,CSVGTLTTYEQYF,TGCAGCGTAGGGACACTCACCACCTACGAGCAGTACTTC
-,TRBV23-1,TRBJ2-3,many,CASSPFPVSF,TGCGCCAGCAGTCCCTTCCCTGTCTCCTTT
-,TRBV6-5,TRBJ1-1,-,CASSSGGTTEAFF,TGTGCCAGCAGTTCGGGCGGGACTACTGAAGCTTTCTTT
TRBD1,TRBV11-2,TRBJ2-7,-,CASRDAPGGSYEQYF,TGTGCCAGCAGGGACGCTCCAGGGGGTAGCTACGAGCAGTACTTC
TRBD1,TRBV4-1,TRBJ1-4,few,CASSQDRQGTNEKLFF,TGCGCCAGCAGCCAAGATCGACAGGGCACTAATGAAAAACTGTTTTTT
-,TRBV9,TRBJ1-6,-,CASSGLGFLHF,TGTGCCAGCAGCGGACTTGGTTTCCTCCACTTT
-,TRBV27,TRBJ2-1,many,CASSLSPSSYNEQFF,TGTGCCAGCAGTTTAAGTCCGAGCTCCTACAATGAGCAGTTCTTC
-,TRBV28,TRBJ1-3,-,CASSPTGRVNTIYF,TGTGCCAGCAGTCCCACCGGCAGGGTAAACACCATATATTTT
-,TRBV4-3,TRBJ2-3,-,CASSHGTSTDTQYF,TGCGCCAGCAGCCACGGGACGAGCACAGATACGCAGTATTTT
TRBD1,TRBV27,TRBJ1-1,few,CASGGQGVNTEAFF,TGTGCCAGCGGGGGACAGGGGGTGAACACTGAAGCTTTCTTT
-,TRBV28,TRBJ1-1,few,CASSRRNEAFF,TGTGCCAGTTCGCGACGAAATGAAGCTTTCTTT
-,TRBV5-1,TRBJ1-1,few,CASSAHTVNTEAFF,TGCGCCAGCAGCGCCCATACAGTGAACACTGAAGCTTTCTTT
TRBD1,TRBV11-2,TRBJ1-1,many,CASRSLRTGNTEAFF,TGTGCCAGCAGGTCCCTAAGGACAGGGAACACTGAAGCTTTCTTT
TRBD1,TRBV2,TRBJ2-1,few,CATRTGAYNEQFF,TGTGCCACACGGACAGGGGCCTACAATGAGCAGTTCTTC
TRBD2,TRBV12-3/TRBV12-4,TRBJ2-3,-,CASSSPRTSGGSDTQYF,TGTGCCAGCAGTTCGCCGAGGACTAGCGGGGGGTCAGATACGCAGTATTTT
TRBD1,TRBV5-1,TRBJ2-3,few,CASSNGTGFTDTQYF,TGCGCCAGCAGCAATGGGACAGGGTTTACAGATACGCAGTATTTT
-,TRBV11-2,TRBJ2-7,many,CASINPYGVHEQYF,TGTGCCAGCATCAACCCATATGGGGTCCACGAGCAGTACTTC
-,TRBV12-3/TRBV12-4,TRBJ1-5,many,CASSFGGAGNQPQHF,TGTGCCAGCAGTTTTGGGGGGGCTGGCAATCAGCCCCAGCATTTT
TRBD2,TRBV15,TRBJ2-2,-,CATSRDWTSNTGELFF,TGTGCCACCAGCAGAGATTGGACTAGTAACACCGGGGAGCTGTTTTTT
TRBD2,TRBV11-3,TRBJ2-2,few,CASSSTRTSGGPTGELFF,TGTGCCAGCAGCTCCACCCGGACTAGCGGGGGGCCCACCGGGGAGCTGTTTTTT
TRBD1,TRBV5-5,TRBJ2-1,many,CASRRQGSYNEQFF,TGTGCCAGCAGGAGACAGGGGTCCTACAATGAGCAGTTCTTC
-,TRBV4-3,TRBJ1-1,many,CASSQQQGYTEAFF,TGCGCCAGCAGCCAGCAACAGGGTTACACTGAAGCTTTCTTT
-,TRBV12-3/TRBV12-4,TRBJ2-2,few,CASRGSPVGELFF,TGTGCCAGCAGGGGATCCCCCGTCGGGGAGCTGTTTTTT
-,TRBV5-1,TRBJ2-7,few,CASSLTEYEQYF,TGCGCCAGCAGCCTGACGGAATACGAGCAGTACTTC
-,TRBV28,TRBJ2-1,-,CASSSPWGGLRHEQFF,TGCGCCAGCAGTTCCCCTTGGGGGGGGCTGAGGCATGAGCAGTTCTTC
-,TRBV20-1,TRBJ2-7,few,CSARDARTSYEQYF,TGCAGTGCTAGAGATGCCCGGACAAGTTACGAGCAGTACTTC
-,TRBV2,TRBJ2-5,many,CASSETGFEETQYF,TGTGCCAGCAGTGAGACCGGATTCGAAGAGACCCAGTACTTC
-,TRBV9,TRBJ2-1,many,CASSSFNEQFF,TGTGCCAGCAGCTCATTTAATGAGCAGTTCTTC
-,TRBV29-1,TRBJ2-5,-,CSVDRGASETQYF,TGCAGCGTTGATCGGGGGGCATCAGAGACCCAGTACTTC
-,TRBV5-6,TRBJ1-6,-,CASSLEGGRSSPLHF,TGTGCCAGCAGCTTGGAAGGGGGTAGGAGTTCACCCCTCCACTTT
TRBD2,TRBV5-4,TRBJ2-2,many,CASSSGTRNTGELFF,TGTGCCAGCAGCTCCGGGACTAGGAACACCGGGGAGCTGTTTTTT
TRBD2,TRBV7-2,TRBJ2-1,-,CASSLSGGYYNEQFF,TGTGCCAGCAGCCTTAGCGGGGGGTACTACAATGAGCAGTTCTTC
-,TRBV6-5,TRBJ1-2,-,CASSYSVNYGYTF,TGTGCCAGCAGTTACTCGGTTAACTATGGCTACACCTTC
TRBD1,TRBV7-9,TRBJ2-7,many,CASSAGTGVTYEQYF,TGTGCCAGCAGCGCCGGGACAGGGGTTACATACGAGCAGTACTTC
-,TRBV29-1,TRBJ1-1,once,CSARTAVNTEAFF,TGCAGCGCCCGGACAGCGGTCAACACTGAAGCTTTCTTT
-,TRBV6-2/TRBV6-3,TRBJ1-4,few,CASSYSKGRNEKLFF,TGTGCCAGCAGTTACTCGAAGGGGCGGAATGAAAAACTGTTTTTT
-,TRBV19,TRBJ2-2,few,CASRVNTGELFF,TGTGCCAGTAGGGTTAACACCGGGGAGCTGTTTTTT
-,TRBV7-2,TRBJ2-4,-,CASSLFGLQYF,TGTGCCAGCAGCTTATTCGGCCTTCAGTACTTC
TRBD1,TRBV27,TRBJ2-6,-,CASSSPRTGVTSGANVLTF,TGTGCCAGCAGTTCCCCCCGGACAGGGGTTACTTCTGGGGCCAACGTCCTGACTTTC
TRBD2,TRBV7-9,TRBJ2-1,many,CASRHMGLAGAHSYNEQFF,TGTGCCAGCCGCCACATGGGACTAGCGGGGGCCCACTCCTACAATGAGCAGTTCTTC
-,TRBV6-1,TRBJ2-6,many,CASSLDSSGANVLTF,TGTGCCAGCAGTTTAGACAGCTCTGGGGCCAACGTCCTGACTTTC
-,TRBV27,TRBJ2-7,once,CASRTKGNEQYF,TGTGCCAGCAGGACAAAGGGTAACGAGCAGTACTTC
-,TRBV10-1,TRBJ2-3,few,CASSGTGTDTQYF,TGCGCCAGCAGTGGGACAGGCACAGATACGCAGTATTTT
-,TRBV5-1,TRBJ1-4,few,CASSWSTGLANEKLFF,TGCGCCAGCAGCTGGAGCACGGGGCTTGCTAATGAAAAACTGTTTTTT
-,TRBV27,TRBJ2-7,few,CASSTGWDRIGEQYF,TGTGCCAGCAGTACTGGATGGGACCGGATCGGGGAGCAGTACTTC
-,TRBV5-1,TRBJ1-1,few,CASSPTRGKTEAFF,TGCGCCAGCAGCCCCACCCGGGGAAAGACTGAAGCTTTCTTT
-,TRBV4-1,TRBJ1-2,few,CASSQGRGYGYTF,TGCGCCAGCAGCCAAGGCAGGGGCTATGGCTACACCTTC
TRBD1,TRBV11-2,TRBJ2-3,few,CASSSIRGHVQHTQYF,TGTGCCAGCAGCTCGATAAGGGGGCACGTCCAGCATACGCAGTATTTT
-,TRBV6-2/TRBV6-3,TRBJ2-2,-,CASSNSGELFF,TGTGCCAGCAGTAACTCCGGGGAGCTGTTTTTT